This T cell receptor (beta chain) emerged from a study of T cells in Graves' hyperthyroidism and ophthalmopathy. Uncontrolled infections, other autoimmune diseases, pregnancy or lactation led to exclusion of patients. Each diagnosis drew on symptoms, thyroxine, TRAb, thyroid ultrasound and orbital computed tomography findings. This clonotype has more than one count but fewer than ten. Its antigen is still unknown. Study-wide findings and caveats: In the blood, most expanded thyroid clonotypes above 0.001 appeared as well.

There were TCR beta CDR3 regions amplified from RNA transcripts. HTBI primers drove first-round RT-PCR of the TCR CDR3. TCRdb ran MiXCR on the multiplex PCR reads and lists one entry per CDR3 protein. The profile shows about 570,000 distinct CDR3 sequences, 35% to 55% of them singletons. Trimming removed 2 bases from V and 6 bases from J; junction bases left unmatched: 22. The CDR3 sequence is 21 residues long. The germline V gene has CDR1 SQVTM and CDR2 ANQGSEA. This rearrangement joins TRBV29-1 to TRBJ2-7, with 16 bases identical to TRBD2. The sample consisted of peripheral blood or thyroid tissue (not recorded which). The TCR sequence derives from an adult woman with Graves' disease, either hyperthyroidism or ophthalmopathy (not recorded which). CDR3 bases: TGCAGCGTTGAAAGTCTTCAGGAGTCAGGGACTAGCGGGAGGGCCTGGGTCGAGCAGTACTTC. This gives the protein CSVESLQESGTSGRAWVEQYF.